This TCR beta chain was captured in a study of control samples from healthy donors and cancer patients. Measured with immunoSEQ multiplex PCR; TCRdb has only the in-frame clones, and not every one. The top ten hold about 5.2% of the sample, which has 150,000 to 160,000 clones, just under 95% seen once. This CDR3 spans 13 amino acids. From germline, CDR1 is SGHAT and CDR2 FQNNGV. The V end lost 1 base, the J end lost 4 bases, and 7 bases lay between the germline ends. The receptor was derived from a middle-aged man in good health. The specimen was blood. This sequence joins TRBV11-2 and TRBJ1-1, with D hard to call. The CDR3 DNA reads as TGTGCCAGCAGCTTAGCGGTGGGCACTGAAGCTTTCTTT. Protein product: CASSLAVGTEAFF.